This T cell receptor (beta chain) came from a study of cytomegalovirus exposure and HLA in healthy donors. Whole-study findings and limits: Published work reported that the classifier diagnosed cytomegalovirus status with high specificity and sensitivity.

PCR was performed using 60 Vbeta and 13 Jbeta primers. Sequencing was performed with immunoSEQ multiplex PCR; in TCRdb, only in-frame clones are kept and a portion is missing. The repertoire has about 300,000 clones, 86% of them found once; the top ten carry roughly 4%. Regarding this clone: Its specificity is unknown.

Trimming took off 2 bases at V and 2 bases at J, with 7 bases between the two ends. The CDR3 spans 12 residues. CDR1 SQVTM and CDR2 ANQGSEA come from the germline V gene. The receptor's source is a man aged 40-49 years in good health and CMV-seropositive. The chain employs TRBV29-1 and TRBJ2-7; D might be TRBD2 (5 bases). Sequenced input: PBMCs. The DNA of the CDR3 is TGCAGCGTTGAAAGCGGTCCCTACGAGCAGTACTTC. This translates into CSVESGPYEQYF.